This entry concerns a single T cell receptor (beta chain). Its cognate antigen is unknown. The sample originates from a study of shared clonotypes between healthy human individuals. Splitting of each subset's genomic DNA was done evenly across several immunoSEQ plates. In the authors' workflow: Because ImmunoSEQ provided only junction sequences with no quality scores, the filtering differed. Here immunoSEQ multiplex PCR was the method, and the copy in TCRdb shows in-frame clones only, minus some. The DNA gave D and trimming, while V, J and clone size come from that table. The sample lists 900,000 to 1,200,000 clones, 70% to 80% occurring once. The CDR3 covers 15 residues. The V segment lost 6 bases and the J segment 1 base; nucleotides outside the gene matches: 4. CDR1 is SNHLY and CDR2 is FYNNEI in the germline V gene. General study findings and limits: Sharing across a few donors was seen in around 5.1% of naive CD4 clonotypes. Genetic and exposure-history diversity was limited by the few donors.

This chain links TRBV2 with TRBJ2-2; 8 nucleotides agree with TRBD1. The specimen was memory CD4+ T cells from PBMCs. The subset: CD45RA-negative fraction. This clonotype originated in a man aged 18 to 35 in good health. Some clones in this sample may be carry-over from other donors' samples. In DNA form, the CDR3 reads TGTGCCAGCAGCCCCGGGACAGGGAACACCGGGGAGCTGTTTTTT. It specifies CASSPGTGNTGELFF.